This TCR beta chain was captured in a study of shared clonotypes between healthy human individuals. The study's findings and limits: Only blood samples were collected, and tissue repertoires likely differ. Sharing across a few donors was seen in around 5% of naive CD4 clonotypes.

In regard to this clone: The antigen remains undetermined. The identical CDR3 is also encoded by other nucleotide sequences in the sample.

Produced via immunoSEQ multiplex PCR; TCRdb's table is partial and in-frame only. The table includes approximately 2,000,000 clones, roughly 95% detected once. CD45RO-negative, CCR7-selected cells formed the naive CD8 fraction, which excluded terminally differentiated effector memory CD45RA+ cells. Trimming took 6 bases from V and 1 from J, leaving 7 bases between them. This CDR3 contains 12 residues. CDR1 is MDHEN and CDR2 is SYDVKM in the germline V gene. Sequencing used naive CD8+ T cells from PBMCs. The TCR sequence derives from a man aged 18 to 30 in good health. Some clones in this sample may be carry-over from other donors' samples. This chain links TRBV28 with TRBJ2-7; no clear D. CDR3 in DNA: TGTGCCAGCAGCCTTGATTCCTACGAGCAGTACTTC. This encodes CASSLDSYEQYF.